This note documents a single TCR beta chain sequence. Its specificity is not known. Its ends do not fully match the called genes, so a read error is possible. This sample is part of a study of blood T cells in healthy people across ages. Alongside a J-beta primer mix, a sample-barcoded 5' primer served in a second PCR lasting about 7 to 11 cycles. Each single sample gave us at least 2.5 million CDR3-containing paired-end reads. TCRdb fed the 5' RACE reads into MiXCR, producing one record per CDR3 protein. The sample yields approximately 1.5 million distinct CDR3 sequences, roughly 32% seen once. Every donor gave approximately 10 milliliters of peripheral blood. Findings and caveats of the study: Strong correlation linked observed beta diversity and percent naive T cells.

The CDR3 has 15 residues. Germline-derived CDR1 and CDR2 are MNHEY and SMNVEV (reference sequence). This clonotype was sampled from a woman aged 25 to 39 in good health. The source material was blood. V is TRBV27 and J is TRBJ2-1; the D gene is possibly TRBD2 (5 bases). The CDR3 nucleotides are TGTGCCAGCAGTCCCGGGGTCCCTTCCTGCAATGAGCAGTTCTTC. The encoded protein is CASSPGVPSCNEQFF.